These T cell receptor beta chains were read from a single sample in a study of technical replicates of blood from a handful of donors. Sequencing was performed with immunoSEQ multiplex PCR; in TCRdb, only in-frame clones are kept and a portion is missing. There are 75,000 to 95,000 clones in the sample; 80% to 95% occur only once, and roughly 0.27% lies in the top ten. The sample was T cells isolated from PBMCs. The receptor source for this set is a human donor in good health. Each CDR3 is given with its conserved first and last residue. The order of the fields is D gene, CDR3 length, V gene, clone size, J gene, CDR3 protein, CDR3 DNA. The D gene is left open where the match is weak. Size is stated for part of the rows, as once, few or many counts, or as a class when the clone is expanded.

-	14	TRBV27	-	TRBJ2-3	CASSSYSSTDTQYF	TGTGCCAGCAGTTCTTACAGTAGCACAGATACGCAGTATTTT
TRBD1	11	TRBV20-1	-	TRBJ1-2	CSSGQGDGYTF	TGCAGTTCGGGACAGGGGGATGGCTACACCTTC
-	12	TRBV6-5	-	TRBJ1-2	CASSPDRNGYTF	TGTGCCAGCAGCCCGGACAGAAATGGCTACACCTTC
TRBD2	14	TRBV9	-	TRBJ2-5	CASSPGLVRETQYF	TGTGCCAGCAGCCCGGGACTAGTACGAGAGACCCAGTACTTC
-	15	TRBV27	-	TRBJ2-1	CASSYVVSSDNEQFF	TGTGCCAGCAGCTACGTGGTTAGCTCCGACAATGAGCAGTTCTTC
TRBD1	15	TRBV29-1	-	TRBJ1-1	CSAQRPGQGPAEAFF	TGCAGCGCACAACGCCCGGGACAGGGACCAGCTGAAGCTTTCTTT
TRBD1	15	TRBV5-6	-	TRBJ1-5	CASSYFDRGNQPQHF	TGTGCCAGCAGCTATTTCGACAGGGGCAATCAGCCCCAGCATTTT
-	11	TRBV20-1	once	TRBJ1-2	CSSQRGDGYTF	TGCAGTTCTCAACGGGGGGATGGCTACACCTTC
TRBD1	14	TRBV19	-	TRBJ2-7	CASSTGTGDYEQYF	TGTGCCAGTAGCACCGGGACAGGGGACTACGAGCAGTACTTC
-	16	TRBV28	-	TRBJ2-5	CASKGRTQTIQETQYF	TGTGCCAGCAAAGGCAGGACACAAACGATACAAGAGACCCAGTACTTC
-	16	TRBV2	-	TRBJ1-2	CASSAPSGSRDYGYTF	TGTGCCAGCAGTGCCCCGTCAGGGTCCCGCGACTATGGCTACACCTTC
-	14	TRBV5-6	-	TRBJ1-5	CASRKTVFNQPQHF	TGTGCCAGCAGGAAGACAGTCTTCAATCAGCCCCAGCATTTT